Listed below are T cell receptor beta chains from one sample, sequenced in a study of T cell repertoires in cytomegalovirus infection. No antigens are known for them. TCRdb itself ran the reads through MiXCR, one entry per CDR3 protein. Seen here are 200,000 or so distinct CDR3 sequences, less than 50% observed once, and the top ten hold approximately 60%. Sequencing used CD8+ T cells from cultured PBMCs, obtained from culture after CMV antigen stimulation. The receptors here all came from a human donor in good health (CMV status not recorded). Some clones in this sample may be carry-over from other donors' samples. Each CDR3 is given with its conserved first and last residue. A D gene is named only where the DNA matches it firmly. Expanded clones get a size class; other rows say once, few or many, or leave the size out.

D | size | J | V | CDR3 | DNA
TRBD2 | many | TRBJ2-3 | TRBV7-6 | CASSFGVAGGFTDTQYF | TGTGCCAGCAGCTTCGGGGTAGCGGGGGGCTTCACAGATACGCAGTATTTT
NA | few | TRBJ2-3 | TRBV7-6 | CASSGQAWQGSQLSTRGTQYF | TGTGCCAGCAGCGGTCAAGCTTGGCAGGGGAGTCAATTGTCTACCAGGGGTACGCAGTATTTT
NA | NA | TRBJ2-1 | TRBV7-9 | CASSFGYLSPYNEQFF | TGTGCCAGCAGCTTCGGCTACCTTTCTCCCTACAATGAGCAGTTCTTC
NA | few | TRBJ2-1 | TRBV7-3 | CASSFTFYNEQFF | TGTGCCAGCAGCTTTACGTTCTACAATGAGCAGTTCTTC
NA | NA | TRBJ1-6 | TRBV29-1 | CSVVPGQKNSPLHF | TGCAGCGTTGTTCCGGGACAAAAAAATTCACCCCTCCACTTT
NA | few | TRBJ2-7 | TRBV11-2 | CASSLGWGSPSYEQYF | TGTGCCAGCAGCTTAGGGTGGGGGTCCCCTTCCTACGAGCAGTACTTC
TRBD2 | NA | TRBJ2-3 | TRBV4-1 | CASSQDLAGEDTQYF | TGCGCCAGCAGCCAAGATCTAGCGGGGGAAGATACGCAGTATTTT
NA | NA | TRBJ2-1 | TRBV27 | CAAGEGLYDNEQFF | TGTGCCGCAGGGGAGGGATTGTATGACAATGAGCAGTTCTTC
NA | NA | TRBJ2-7 | TRBV25-1 | CASGGQGYYEQYF | TGTGCCAGCGGGGGGCAGGGCTACTACGAGCAGTACTTC
NA | NA | TRBJ2-7 | TRBV27 | CASSLNSYRAHEQYF | TGTGCCAGCAGTTTAAATAGCTACAGGGCCCACGAGCAGTACTTC
TRBD2 | NA | TRBJ2-2 | TRBV9 | CASSGVLVTGELFF | TGTGCAAGCAGCGGGGTACTAGTCACCGGGGAGCTGTTTTTT
TRBD2 | many | TRBJ2-3 | TRBV7-2 | CASSWPGRYTDTQYF | TGTGCCAGCAGCTGGCCCGGGAGGTACACAGATACGCAGTATTTT
TRBD2 | NA | TRBJ2-1 | TRBV20-1 | CSARVLAGAYNEQFF | TGCAGTGCTAGAGTGCTAGCGGGGGCATACAATGAGCAGTTCTTC
TRBD2 | NA | TRBJ2-1 | TRBV6-1 | CASGGEWGNEQFF | TGTGCCAGCGGGGGGGAATGGGGCAATGAGCAGTTCTTC
NA | NA | TRBJ2-4 | TRBV15 | CATSRGVTAKNIQYF | TGTGCCACCAGCAGAGGGGTAACAGCCAAAAACATTCAGTACTTC
NA | NA | TRBJ1-3 | TRBV15 | CATSRDGKQGRWAGNTIYF | TGTGCCACCAGCAGAGATGGAAAGCAGGGACGTTGGGCTGGAAACACCATATATTTT
NA | few | TRBJ2-2 | TRBV4-1 | CASSQDRGGELFF | TGCGCCAGCAGCCAAGACAGGGGCGGGGAGCTGTTTTTT
TRBD2 | NA | TRBJ2-3 | TRBV20-1 | CSARDRREGRIDTQYF | TGCAGTGCTAGAGATCGGCGGGAGGGCCGGATAGATACGCAGTATTTT
NA | NA | TRBJ2-2 | TRBV6-5 | CASSYGLSRTGELFF | TGTGCCAGCAGTTACGGCCTTAGTAGGACCGGGGAGCTGTTTTTT
NA | many | TRBJ2-1 | TRBV7-2 | CASSLDTYNEQFF | TGTGCCAGCAGCTTAGACACCTACAATGAGCAGTTCTTC
NA | NA | TRBJ1-6 | TRBV7-8 | CASSLDSGTNSPLHF | TGTGCCAGCAGCTTAGATTCAGGAACTAATTCACCCCTCCACTTT
NA | many | TRBJ2-7 | TRBV25-1 | CASSASPGQGTYEQYF | TGTGCCAGCAGTGCCTCACCCGGGCAGGGGACCTACGAGCAGTACTTC
NA | few | TRBJ1-1 | TRBV19 | CATVRRGDTEAFF | TGTGCCACCGTTAGACGGGGTGACACTGAAGCTTTCTTT
TRBD1 | few | TRBJ2-6 | TRBV4-1 | CASSQRDRGKSGANVLTF | TGCGCCAGCAGCCAAAGGGACAGGGGGAAGTCTGGGGCCAACGTCCTGACTTTC
NA | few | TRBJ2-7 | TRBV7-2 | CASSLGDIFYEQYF | TGTGCCAGCAGCTTAGGGGACATCTTTTACGAGCAGTACTTC
NA | NA | TRBJ2-1 | TRBV7-2 | CASSLVAGVDEQFF | TGTGCCAGCAGCTTAGTGGCAGGGGTGGATGAGCAGTTCTTC
TRBD2 | NA | TRBJ2-7 | TRBV9 | CASSPTSGIGEQYF | TGTGCCAGCAGTCCGACTAGCGGGATTGGCGAGCAGTACTTC
TRBD2 | once | TRBJ2-7 | TRBV7-9 | CAIQLRASGRIYEQYF | TGTGCCATCCAATTGAGGGCTAGCGGGAGGATCTACGAGCAGTACTTC
TRBD2 | few | TRBJ2-7 | TRBV6-5 | CASSHFSGGASYEQYF | TGTGCCAGCAGCCATTTTAGCGGGGGTGCTTCCTACGAGCAGTACTTC
NA | few | TRBJ2-5 | TRBV6-5 | CASSSPEGGAIQETQYF | TGTGCCAGCAGTTCGCCGGAGGGGGGGGCAATACAAGAGACCCAGTACTTC
NA | NA | TRBJ2-3 | TRBV9 | CASSPLVPDTQYF | TGTGCCAGCAGCCCCTTGGTTCCCGATACGCAGTATTTT
NA | NA | TRBJ1-5 | TRBV27 | CASSLVAGAVEPQHF | TGTGCCAGCAGTTTAGTAGCGGGAGCGGTTGAGCCCCAGCATTTT
NA | few | TRBJ2-4 | TRBV7-6 | CASSSVEGWPLSKNIQYF | TGTGCCAGCAGCTCCGTCGAGGGATGGCCCCTTTCCAAAAACATTCAGTACTTC
TRBD2 | NA | TRBJ2-5 | TRBV27 | CASSSEAGGREETQYF | TGTGCCAGCAGTTCAGAAGCGGGAGGGCGTGAGGAGACCCAGTACTTC
TRBD2 | few | TRBJ2-1 | TRBV7-6 | CASTLLAGPYNEQFF | TGTGCTAGCACCTTACTAGCGGGGCCTTACAATGAGCAGTTCTTC
NA | few | TRBJ2-2 | TRBV27 | CASSERGGSSAGELFF | TGTGCCAGCAGCGAAAGAGGTGGCTCCTCAGCCGGGGAGCTGTTTTTT
NA | NA | TRBJ1-6 | TRBV6-2/TRBV6-3 | CASSYLSTGFSYNSPLHF | TGTGCCAGCAGTTACCTCTCGACAGGCTTCTCCTATAATTCACCCCTCCACTTT
TRBD2 | few | TRBJ2-1 | TRBV9 | CASSTQIAGVYNEQFF | TGTGCCAGCAGTACTCAAATAGCGGGGGTCTACAATGAGCAGTTCTTC
TRBD2 | NA | TRBJ2-1 | TRBV7-1 | CASSVSGTRSSYNEQFF | TGTGCCAGCAGCGTAAGCGGGACCCGAAGCTCCTACAATGAGCAGTTCTTC
NA | NA | TRBJ2-6 | TRBV7-8 | CASSLFRRGSGANVLTF | TGTGCCAGCAGCTTATTCCGAAGGGGCTCTGGGGCCAACGTCCTGACTTTC
NA | NA | TRBJ1-2 | TRBV10-3 | CALYQDGYGYTF | TGTGCCCTCTACCAAGATGGCTATGGCTACACCTTC
TRBD2 | many | TRBJ2-2 | TRBV7-9 | CASADRGGNTGELFF | TGTGCCAGCGCCGATCGGGGGGGGAACACCGGGGAGCTGTTTTTT
NA | NA | TRBJ1-6 | TRBV27 | CASSLVGGSHNSPLHF | TGTGCCAGCAGTTTAGTAGGGGGATCGCATAATTCACCCCTCCACTTT
TRBD1 | NA | TRBJ1-2 | TRBV28 | CASNRRQGPYGYTF | TGTGCCAGCAATCGGAGACAGGGGCCGTATGGCTACACCTTC
TRBD1 | NA | TRBJ2-7 | TRBV28 | CASSATGTGAYEQYF | TGTGCCAGCAGCGCTACCGGGACAGGGGCGTACGAGCAGTACTTC
NA | NA | TRBJ1-4 | TRBV12-3/TRBV12-4 | CASSLPGGYRNEKLFF | TGTGCCAGCAGTCTCCCAGGAGGGTACAGAAATGAAAAACTGTTTTTT
NA | many | TRBJ2-5 | TRBV7-8 | CASSLAGRGGETQYF | TGTGCCAGCAGCTTAGCTGGCAGGGGGGGAGAGACCCAGTACTTC
NA | few | TRBJ2-7 | TRBV6-5 | CASSSKGLWAREQYF | TGTGCCAGCAGTTCCAAAGGGCTATGGGCGCGCGAGCAGTACTTC
NA | few | TRBJ1-1 | TRBV6-6 | CASSFQTEANTEAFF | TGTGCCAGCAGTTTCCAGACAGAGGCGAACACTGAAGCTTTCTTT
TRBD1 | NA | TRBJ2-7 | TRBV6-2/TRBV6-3 | CASSAPGQGYSEQYF | TGTGCCAGCAGCGCACCGGGACAGGGATATTCCGAGCAGTACTTC
TRBD1 | many | TRBJ1-2 | TRBV7-2 | CASSLEAGGLPNYGYTF | TGTGCCAGCAGCTTAGAAGCAGGGGGATTACCTAACTATGGCTACACCTTC
NA | NA | TRBJ1-5 | TRBV7-8 | CASSLGANSNQPQHF | TGTGCCAGCAGCTTGGGGGCAAATAGCAATCAGCCCCAGCATTTT
NA | many | TRBJ2-3 | TRBV7-8 | CASSLNGDGRTDTQYF | TGTGCCAGCAGCTTAAATGGGGACGGTCGGACAGATACGCAGTATTTT
TRBD2 | once | TRBJ2-7 | TRBV7-9 | CASSLEVGGGREQYF | TGTGCCAGCAGCTTAGAGGTCGGGGGGGGCCGCGAGCAGTACTTC
NA | many | TRBJ1-1 | TRBV7-9 | CASVRDSINTEAFF | TGTGCCAGTGTCCGGGACTCCATCAACACTGAAGCTTTCTTT
TRBD1 | NA | TRBJ2-7 | TRBV6-6 | CASSYTARQGSYEQYF | TGTGCCAGCAGTTATACGGCTCGACAGGGATCCTACGAGCAGTACTTC
TRBD2 | NA | TRBJ2-1 | TRBV24-1 | CATSDPGTNNEQFF | TGTGCCACCAGTGATCCCGGGACTAACAATGAGCAGTTCTTC
TRBD1 | NA | TRBJ2-7 | TRBV19 | CASSISGTGRHEQYF | TGTGCCAGTAGTATCTCAGGGACAGGGCGTCACGAGCAGTACTTC
NA | many | TRBJ1-4 | TRBV7-8 | CASSLKVGTTNEKLFF | TGTGCCAGCAGCTTAAAAGTAGGGACAACTAATGAAAAACTGTTTTTT
TRBD2 | NA | TRBJ2-7 | TRBV28 | CASSSLREGRTYEQYF | TGTGCCAGCAGTTCCCTTAGGGAGGGGAGAACCTACGAGCAGTACTTC